The clone carrying this TCR beta chain turned up a few times. This record comes from a study of T cells after yellow fever vaccination. Germline V gives CDR1 SGHAT, CDR2 FQNNGV. CDR3 length: 17 residues. Trimming took 1 base from V and 2 from J; bases not matched to a gene: 5. Each CDR3 protein is one row after TCRdb ran MiXCR on the 5' RACE reads. This sample yields hundreds of thousands of distinct CDR3 sequences, of which over 15% are seen a single time; 15% to 20% belongs to the top ten. This rearrangement joins TRBV11-2 to TRBJ2-3; 11 bases match TRBD1. The clonotype was recovered from a man aged 18 to 30 who received the YFV17D yellow fever vaccine. The sequenced sample was PBMCs, obtained before the yellow fever booster vaccination. CDR3 bases: TGTGCCAGCAGCTTAGGGGGTGGACAGGGGGCCACAGATACGCAGTATTTT. Protein: CASSLGGGQGATDTQYF.